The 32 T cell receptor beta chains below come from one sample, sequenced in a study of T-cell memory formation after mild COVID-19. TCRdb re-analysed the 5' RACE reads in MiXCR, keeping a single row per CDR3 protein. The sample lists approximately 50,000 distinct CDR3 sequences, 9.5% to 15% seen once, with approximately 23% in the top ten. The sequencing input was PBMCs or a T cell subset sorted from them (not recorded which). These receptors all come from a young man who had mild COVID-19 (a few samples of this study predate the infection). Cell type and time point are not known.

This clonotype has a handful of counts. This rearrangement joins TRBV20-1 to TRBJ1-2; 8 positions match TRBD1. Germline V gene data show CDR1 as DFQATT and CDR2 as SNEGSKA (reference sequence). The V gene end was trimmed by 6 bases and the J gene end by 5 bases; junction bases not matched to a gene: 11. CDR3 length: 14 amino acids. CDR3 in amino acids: CSATPGGSRYGYTF. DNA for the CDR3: TGCAGTGCCACCCCAGGGGGCTCCCGTTATGGCTACACCTTC.

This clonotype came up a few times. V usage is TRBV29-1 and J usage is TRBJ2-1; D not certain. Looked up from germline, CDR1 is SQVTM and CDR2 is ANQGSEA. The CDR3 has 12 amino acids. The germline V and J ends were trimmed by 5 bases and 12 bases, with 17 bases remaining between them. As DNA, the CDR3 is TGCAGCGTTAACCCCGGGCGTGAAGGGCAGTTCTTC. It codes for CSVNPGREGQFF.

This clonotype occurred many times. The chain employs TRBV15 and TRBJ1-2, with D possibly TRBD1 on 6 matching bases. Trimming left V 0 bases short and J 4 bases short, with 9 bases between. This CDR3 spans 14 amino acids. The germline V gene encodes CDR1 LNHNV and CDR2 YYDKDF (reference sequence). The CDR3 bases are TGTGCCACCAGCAGAGAGACGACAGGCTATGGCTACACCTTC. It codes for CATSRETTGYGYTF.

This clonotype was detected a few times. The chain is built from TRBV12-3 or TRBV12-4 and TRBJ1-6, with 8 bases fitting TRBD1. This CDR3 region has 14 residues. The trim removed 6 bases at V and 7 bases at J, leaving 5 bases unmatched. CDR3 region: CASRLGQGNSPLHF. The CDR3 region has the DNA TGTGCCAGCAGGCTCGGACAGGGAAATTCACCCCTCCACTTT.

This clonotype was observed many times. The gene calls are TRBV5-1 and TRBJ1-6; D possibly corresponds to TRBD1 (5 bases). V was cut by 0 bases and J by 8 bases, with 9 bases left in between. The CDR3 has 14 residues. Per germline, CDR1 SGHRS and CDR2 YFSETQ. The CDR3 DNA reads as TGCGCCAGCAGCTTGGAGGGGAAGGATTCACCCCTCCACTTT. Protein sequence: CASSLEGKDSPLHF.

DNA of the CDR3: TGTGCCAGCAGCCAAGATCTTTCGGGGGCGCTTAACTATGGCTACACCTTC. It translates to CASSQDLSGALNYGYTF. This rearrangement joins TRBV4-2 to TRBJ1-2; D might be TRBD1 (6 bases). This CDR3 spans 17 amino acids. Between the trimmed V and J ends, which lost 0 bases and 1 base, there was a span of 15 bases. CDR1 and CDR2 (germline): LGHNA, YNFKEQ.

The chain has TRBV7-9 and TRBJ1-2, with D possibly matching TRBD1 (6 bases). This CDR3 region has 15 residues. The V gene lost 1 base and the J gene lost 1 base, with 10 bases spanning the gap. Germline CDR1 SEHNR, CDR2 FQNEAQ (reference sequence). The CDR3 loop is CASSLGTGSNYGYTF. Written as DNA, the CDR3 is TGTGCCAGCAGCTTAGGTACAGGGAGTAACTATGGCTACACCTTC.

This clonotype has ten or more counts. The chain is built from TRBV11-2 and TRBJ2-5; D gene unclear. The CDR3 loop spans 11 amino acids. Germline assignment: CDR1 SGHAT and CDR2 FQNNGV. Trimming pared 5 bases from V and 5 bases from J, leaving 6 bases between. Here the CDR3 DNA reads TGTGCCAGCAGCCGTTTGGAGACCCAGTACTTC. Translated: CASSRLETQYF.

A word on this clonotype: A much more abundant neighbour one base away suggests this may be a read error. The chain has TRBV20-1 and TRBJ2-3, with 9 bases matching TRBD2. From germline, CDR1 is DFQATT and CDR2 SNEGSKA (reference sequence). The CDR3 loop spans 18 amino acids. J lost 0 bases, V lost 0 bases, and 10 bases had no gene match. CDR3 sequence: CSARESTSGGLSTDTQYF. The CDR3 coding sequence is TGCAGTGCTAGAGAAAGTACCAGCGGGGGGCTGAGCACAGATACGCAGTATTTT.

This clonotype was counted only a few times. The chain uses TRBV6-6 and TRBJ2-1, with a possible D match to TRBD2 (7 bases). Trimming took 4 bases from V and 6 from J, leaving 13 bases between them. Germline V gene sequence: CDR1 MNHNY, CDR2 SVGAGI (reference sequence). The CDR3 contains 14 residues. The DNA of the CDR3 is TGTGCCAGCAGTTGGGGGGGGGGCCGCAATGAGCAGTTCTTC. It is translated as CASSWGGGRNEQFF.

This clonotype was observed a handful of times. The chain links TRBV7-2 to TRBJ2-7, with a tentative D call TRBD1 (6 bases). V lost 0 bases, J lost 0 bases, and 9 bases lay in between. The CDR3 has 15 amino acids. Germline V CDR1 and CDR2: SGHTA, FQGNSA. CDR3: CASSLAWGPSYEQYF. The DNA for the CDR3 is TGTGCCAGCAGCTTAGCCTGGGGGCCCTCCTACGAGCAGTACTTC.

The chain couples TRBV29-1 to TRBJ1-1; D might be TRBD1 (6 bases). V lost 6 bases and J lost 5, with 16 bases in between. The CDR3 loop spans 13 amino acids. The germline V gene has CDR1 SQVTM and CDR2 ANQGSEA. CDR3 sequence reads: CSVNRDIRTEAFF. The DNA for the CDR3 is TGCAGCGTAAACAGGGATATTCGGACTGAAGCTTTCTTT.

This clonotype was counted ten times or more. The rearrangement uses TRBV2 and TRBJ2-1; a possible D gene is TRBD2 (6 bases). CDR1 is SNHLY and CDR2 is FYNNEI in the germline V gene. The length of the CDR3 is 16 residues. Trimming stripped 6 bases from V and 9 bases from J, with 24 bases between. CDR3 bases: TGTGCCAGCAGCGGAACCTGGGACTGGTCTGGGGGTGAGCAGTTCTTC. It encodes CASSGTWDWSGGEQFF.

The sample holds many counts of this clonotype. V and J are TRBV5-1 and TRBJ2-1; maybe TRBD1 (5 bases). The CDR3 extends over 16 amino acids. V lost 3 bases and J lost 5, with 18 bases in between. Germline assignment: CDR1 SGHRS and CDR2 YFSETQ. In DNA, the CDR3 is TGCGCCAGCAGCTACGCCCGAGACAGCAAAAACAATGAGCAGTTCTTC. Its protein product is CASSYARDSKNNEQFF.

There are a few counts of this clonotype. The DNA for the CDR3 is TGTGCCAGCATTGGGGATGGCTACACCTTC. Amino acid sequence: CASIGDGYTF. The chain carries TRBV7-9 and TRBJ1-2; no firm D call. V shed 7 bases and J shed 6 bases, with 6 bases lying between them. CDR3 size: 10 residues. From germline, CDR1 is SEHNR and CDR2 FQNEAQ (reference sequence).

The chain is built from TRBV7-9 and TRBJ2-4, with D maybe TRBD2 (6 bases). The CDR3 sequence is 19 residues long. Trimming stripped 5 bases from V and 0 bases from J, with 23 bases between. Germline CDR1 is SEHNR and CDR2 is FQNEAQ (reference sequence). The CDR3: CASSGRGILLFEAKNIQYF. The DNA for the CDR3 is TGTGCCAGCAGCGGCCGGGGGATCCTCTTATTCGAAGCCAAAAACATTCAGTACTTC.

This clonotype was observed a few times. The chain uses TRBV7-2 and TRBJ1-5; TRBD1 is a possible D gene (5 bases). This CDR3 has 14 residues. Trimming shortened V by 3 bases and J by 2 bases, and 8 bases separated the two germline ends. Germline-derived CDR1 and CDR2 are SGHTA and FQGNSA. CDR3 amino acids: CASSFRGGNQPQHF. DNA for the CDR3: TGTGCCAGCAGCTTTCGAGGGGGCAATCAGCCCCAGCATTTT.

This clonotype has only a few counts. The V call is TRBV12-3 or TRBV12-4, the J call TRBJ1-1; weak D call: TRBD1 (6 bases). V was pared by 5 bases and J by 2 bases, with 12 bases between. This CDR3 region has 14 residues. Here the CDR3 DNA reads TGTGCCAGCAGTACCAGGGGCCCAAACACTGAAGCTTTCTTT. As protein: CASSTRGPNTEAFF.

CDR3 bases: TGTGCCAGCAGCCAAGACAGGGGTCGGGCAGATACGCAGTATTTT. It encodes CASSQDRGRADTQYF. The genes are TRBV7-3 and TRBJ2-3; 8 nucleotides match TRBD1. This CDR3 has 15 residues. CDR1 and CDR2 from the germline V gene are SGHTA and FQGTGA. V shed 5 bases and J 4 bases; nucleotides not matched to a gene: 8.

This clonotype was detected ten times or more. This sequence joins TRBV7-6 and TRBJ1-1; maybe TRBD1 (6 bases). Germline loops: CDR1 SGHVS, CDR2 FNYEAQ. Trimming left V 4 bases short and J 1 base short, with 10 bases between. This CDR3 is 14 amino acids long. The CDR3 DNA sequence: TGTGCCAGCAGCTCGTTCAGGGGGAACACTGAAGCTTTCTTT. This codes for CASSSFRGNTEAFF.

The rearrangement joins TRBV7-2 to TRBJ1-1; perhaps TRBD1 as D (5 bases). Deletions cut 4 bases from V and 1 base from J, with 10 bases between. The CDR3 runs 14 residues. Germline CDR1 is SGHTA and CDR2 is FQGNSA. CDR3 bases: TGTGCCAGCAGCTCCAGGAGGGGGAACACTGAAGCTTTCTTT. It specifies CASSSRRGNTEAFF.

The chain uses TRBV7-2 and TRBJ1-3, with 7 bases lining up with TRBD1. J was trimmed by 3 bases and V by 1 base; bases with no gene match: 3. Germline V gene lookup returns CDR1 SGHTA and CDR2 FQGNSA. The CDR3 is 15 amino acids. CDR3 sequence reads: CASSLVGTVGNTIYF. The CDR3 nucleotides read TGTGCCAGCAGCTTAGTCGGGACAGTTGGAAACACCATATATTTT.

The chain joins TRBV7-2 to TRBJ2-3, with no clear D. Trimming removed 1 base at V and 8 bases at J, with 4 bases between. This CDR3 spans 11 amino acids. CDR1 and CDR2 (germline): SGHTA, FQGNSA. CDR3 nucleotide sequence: TGTGCCAGCAGCTTAGATCCTACGCAGTATTTT. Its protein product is CASSLDPTQYF.

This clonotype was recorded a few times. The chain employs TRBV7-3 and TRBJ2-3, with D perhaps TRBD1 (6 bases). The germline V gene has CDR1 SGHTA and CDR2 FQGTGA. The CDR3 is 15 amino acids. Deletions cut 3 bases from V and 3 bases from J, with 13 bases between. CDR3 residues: CASSLQGIGTDTQYF. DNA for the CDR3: TGTGCCAGCAGCTTGCAGGGGATAGGTACAGATACGCAGTATTTT.

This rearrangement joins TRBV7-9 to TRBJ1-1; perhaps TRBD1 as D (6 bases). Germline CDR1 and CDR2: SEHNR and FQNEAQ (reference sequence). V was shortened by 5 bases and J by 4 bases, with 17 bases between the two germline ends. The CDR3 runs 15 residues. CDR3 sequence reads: CASSPAGGWGTEAFF. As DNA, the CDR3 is TGTGCCAGCAGCCCCGCGGGGGGCTGGGGCACTGAAGCTTTCTTT.

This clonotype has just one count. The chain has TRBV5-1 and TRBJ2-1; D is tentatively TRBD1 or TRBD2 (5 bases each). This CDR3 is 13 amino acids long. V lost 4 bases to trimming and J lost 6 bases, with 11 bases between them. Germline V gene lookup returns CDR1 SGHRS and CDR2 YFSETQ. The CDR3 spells CASSVGRSNEQFF. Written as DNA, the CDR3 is TGCGCCAGCAGCGTGGGACGGAGCAATGAGCAGTTCTTC.

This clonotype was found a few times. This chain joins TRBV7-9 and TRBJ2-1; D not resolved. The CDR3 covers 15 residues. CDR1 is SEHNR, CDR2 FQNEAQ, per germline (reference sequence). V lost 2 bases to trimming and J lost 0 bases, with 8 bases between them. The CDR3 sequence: CASSLMASSYNEQFF. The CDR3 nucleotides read TGTGCCAGCAGCTTAATGGCCAGCTCCTACAATGAGCAGTTCTTC.

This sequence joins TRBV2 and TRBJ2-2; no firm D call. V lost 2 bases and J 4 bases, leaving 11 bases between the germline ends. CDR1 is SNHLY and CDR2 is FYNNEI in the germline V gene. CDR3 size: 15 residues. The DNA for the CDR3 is TGTGCCAGCAGTGAAAGTCGACAACTCACCGGGGAGCTGTTTTTT. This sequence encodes CASSESRQLTGELFF. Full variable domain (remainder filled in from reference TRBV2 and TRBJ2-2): EPEVTQTPSHQVTQMGQEVILRCVPISNHLYFYWYRQILGQKVEFLVSFYNNEISEKSEIFDDQFSVERPDGSNFTLKIRSTKLEDSAMYFCASSESRQLTGELFFGEGSRLTVL.

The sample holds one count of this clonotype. CDR3 sequence reads: CASSPGATETQYF. The CDR3 nucleotides are TGCGCCAGCAGTCCCGGGGCGACGGAGACCCAGTACTTC. The V and J genes are TRBV5-1 and TRBJ2-5; the D call may be TRBD1 or TRBD2 (5 bases each). The CDR3 length is 13 residues. V was trimmed by 5 bases and J by 5 bases, leaving 13 bases between them. Per the germline V gene, CDR1 is SGHRS and CDR2 is YFSETQ.

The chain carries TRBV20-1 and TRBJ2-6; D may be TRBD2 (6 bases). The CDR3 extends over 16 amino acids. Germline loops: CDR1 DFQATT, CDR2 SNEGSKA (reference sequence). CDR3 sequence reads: CRASGGTQSGANVLTF. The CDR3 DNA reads TGCAGGGCCTCGGGCGGGACCCAGTCTGGGGCCAACGTCCTGACTTTC.

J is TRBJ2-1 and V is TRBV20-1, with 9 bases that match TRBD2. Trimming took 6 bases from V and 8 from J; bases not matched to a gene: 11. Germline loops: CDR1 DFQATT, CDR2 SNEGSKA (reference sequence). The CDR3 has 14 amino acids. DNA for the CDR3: TGCAGTGCCCGGGGGAGCGGGGGGCCGGATGAGCAGTTCTTC. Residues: CSARGSGGPDEQFF.

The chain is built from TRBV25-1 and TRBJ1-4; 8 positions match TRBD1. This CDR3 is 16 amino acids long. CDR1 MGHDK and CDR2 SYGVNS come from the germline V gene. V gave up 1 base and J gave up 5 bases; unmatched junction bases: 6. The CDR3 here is CASSEWWTGWNEKLFF. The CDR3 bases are TGTGCCAGCAGTGAATGGTGGACAGGGTGGAATGAAAAACTGTTTTTT.